Below, one TCR beta chain is given with its context. Its antigen is not known. This sample was included in a study of PD-1 blockade in mismatch repair-deficient tumors. Study background: Enrolled about 2012-2016, patients had progressing, pretreated mismatch repair-deficient cancers of around 12 types.

TCRdb's copy holds only in-frame clones and misses some; the assay was immunoSEQ multiplex PCR. The table records 40,000 to 60,000 clones, around 82% of them present only once. Study-level findings and limits: Rapid post-treatment expansion, then contraction, generally preceding radiologic response, marked tumor-resident clones.

This TCR derives from an adult with mismatch repair-deficient cancer. This specimen was peripheral blood, taken 4 weeks after starting pembrolizumab.

The DNA for the CDR3 is TGCGCCAGCAAATTGGCTAGGGGGATTATCGGGGAGCTGTTTTTT. It specifies CASKLARGIIGELFF. The chain links TRBV10-2 to TRBJ2-2, with D maybe TRBD1 (6 bases). V was pared by 7 bases and J by 7 bases, with 19 bases between. Germline CDR1 is WSHSY and CDR2 is SAAADI. This CDR3 is built from 15 residues.